One and the same sample provided the 14 T cell receptor beta chains below, sequenced in a study of T cells after yellow fever vaccination. TCRdb passed the 5' RACE reads through MiXCR, listing each CDR3 protein once. There are 25,000 to 35,000 distinct CDR3 sequences in the sample; around 4.8% occur only once, and less than 55% lies in the top ten. The sample consisted of CD8+ T cells sorted from PBMCs, taken 5 days after the yellow fever booster vaccination. These receptors all come from a man aged 25 to 40 who received the YFV17D yellow fever vaccine.

This clonotype was detected ten times or more. This rearrangement joins TRBV6-2 or TRBV6-3 to TRBJ2-1; D is ambiguous. The CDR3 runs 14 residues. Germline values: CDR1 MNHEY, CDR2 SVGEGT. Trimming took 6 bases from V and 2 from J, leaving 11 bases between them. The CDR3 reads CASSPLSAYNEQFF. As DNA, the CDR3 is TGTGCCAGCAGCCCACTTTCGGCCTACAATGAGCAGTTCTTC.

This clonotype was observed many times. The chain employs TRBV25-1 and TRBJ2-1; weak D call: TRBD1 (6 bases). V gave up 4 bases and J gave up 8 bases, with 9 bases separating them. CDR1 is MGHDK, CDR2 SYGVNS, per germline. The CDR3 loop spans 12 amino acids. The CDR3 loop reads CASSAQGYEQFF. CDR3 DNA sequence: TGTGCCAGCAGTGCACAGGGTTATGAGCAGTTCTTC.

In this sample, this clonotype turned up many times. This chain uses TRBV7-6 with TRBJ2-2; 10 bases are shared with TRBD1. Trimming took 4 bases from V and 4 from J; bases not matched to a gene: 6. Germline CDR1 SGHVS, CDR2 FNYEAQ. CDR3 length: 16 amino acids. The DNA for the CDR3 is TGTGCCAGCAGCTACGGGACAGGGGACGGCACCGGGGAGCTGTTTTTT. Translation gives CASSYGTGDGTGELFF.

The table lists this clonotype with a few counts. A single base separates this from a much larger clone, so it may be a read error. The V and J genes are TRBV7-2 and TRBJ2-7; 8 nucleotides agree with TRBD2. Trimming cost V 1 base and J 7 bases; bases outside gene matches: 9. From germline, CDR1 is SGHTA and CDR2 FQGNSA. This CDR3 contains 15 residues. The CDR3 protein is CASSLELAVGGEQYF. The CDR3 DNA is TGTGCCAGCAGCTTAGAACTAGCGGTAGGAGGAGAGCAGTACTTC.

Ten or more counts support this clonotype. The chain combines TRBV2 with TRBJ2-7, with D possibly TRBD1 on 6 matching bases. The CDR3 is 13 residues long. Germline CDR1 reads SNHLY; CDR2 reads FYNNEI. V was clipped by 5 bases and J by 3 bases, with 11 bases between them. The CDR3 region is CASSWVQGYEQYF. CDR3 coding DNA: TGTGCCAGCAGTTGGGTACAGGGCTACGAGCAGTACTTC.

In its sample, this clonotype was seen many times. The rearrangement uses TRBV4-3 and TRBJ2-1; 9 bases line up with TRBD1. The CDR3 spans 15 residues. J lost 4 bases, V lost 6 bases, and 7 bases had no gene match. The germline CDR1 and CDR2 sequences are LGHNA and YSLEER. CDR3 region: CASSLGTGSYNEQFF. In DNA form, the CDR3 reads TGCGCCAGCAGTCTCGGGACAGGGTCGTACAATGAGCAGTTCTTC.

This clonotype was observed at least ten times. This rearrangement joins TRBV30 to TRBJ2-3; 11 nucleotides align to TRBD1. Germline lookup yields CDR1 GTSNPN and CDR2 SVGIG (reference sequence). CDR3 length equals 14 residues. The J segment lost 4 bases and the V segment lost 3 bases, leaving 3 bases of the junction unmatched. CDR3 nucleotides: TGTGCCTGGAGGGGGGGACAGGGGGCAGATACGCAGTATTTT. It encodes CAWRGGQGADTQYF.

This clonotype was recorded at least ten times. V is TRBV7-6 and J is TRBJ2-1, with D perhaps matching TRBD2 (6 bases). The CDR3 runs 19 residues. With 4 bases removed from V and 2 bases from J, the gap between germline ends came to 24 bases. From germline, CDR1 is SGHVS and CDR2 FNYEAQ. CDR3 residues: CASSSSGSGPLTPYNEQFF. In DNA form, the CDR3 reads TGTGCCAGCAGCTCCTCGGGTAGCGGCCCTCTTACGCCCTACAATGAGCAGTTCTTC.

In this sample, this clonotype turned up many times. This chain connects TRBV29-1 to TRBJ2-5; D uncertain. V shed 2 bases and J shed 2 bases, with 6 bases lying between them. Germline V gene lookup returns CDR1 SQVTM and CDR2 ANQGSEA. This CDR3 has 12 amino acids. CDR3 amino acids: CSVESGQETQYF. DNA of the CDR3: TGCAGCGTTGAATCGGGTCAAGAGACCCAGTACTTC. Variable domain in full (rest from reference TRBV29-1 and TRBJ2-5): SAVISQKPSRDICQRGTSLTIQCQVDSQVTMMFWYRQQPGQSLTLIATANQGSEATYESGFVIDKFPISRPNLTFSTLTVSNMSPEDSSIYLCSVESGQETQYFGPGTRLLVL.

This clonotype has a handful of counts. CDR3 residues: CSAPPSDLSSYEQYF. The CDR3 nucleotides read TGCAGTGCCCCGCCTAGCGACCTGAGCTCCTACGAGCAGTACTTC. V usage is TRBV20-1 and J usage is TRBJ2-7, with D perhaps matching TRBD2 (6 bases). The CDR3 loop spans 15 amino acids. Deletions cut 6 bases from V and 0 bases from J, with 18 bases between. Germline-derived CDR1 and CDR2 are DFQATT and SNEGSKA (reference sequence).

This clonotype showed up many times. The genes are TRBV12-3 or TRBV12-4 and TRBJ2-5; D gene uncertain. V was clipped by 1 base and J by 1 base, with 10 bases between them. This CDR3 has 15 residues. The CDR3 sequence is CASSLVMATQETQYF. The CDR3 bases are TGTGCCAGCAGTTTAGTTATGGCCACCCAAGAGACCCAGTACTTC.

This clonotype was counted ten times or more. This chain uses TRBV5-1 with TRBJ2-1; 9 positions agree with TRBD1. Germline values: CDR1 SGHRS, CDR2 YFSETQ. The V and J ends lost 7 bases and 6 bases, in that order; junction bases with no gene match: 11. This CDR3 is built from 15 residues. The chain's CDR3 is CASRNTGQGGNEQFF. CDR3 DNA sequence: TGCGCCAGCCGAAACACGGGACAGGGTGGCAATGAGCAGTTCTTC. Supplemented by reference TRBV5-1 and TRBJ2-1, the full variable domain reads KAGVTQTPRYLIKTRGQQVTLSCSPISGHRSVSWYQQTPGQGLQFLFEYFSETQRNKGNFPGRFSGRQFSNSRSEMNVSTLELGDSALYLCASRNTGQGGNEQFFGPGTRLTVL.

At least ten counts were recorded for this clonotype. This sequence joins TRBV6-2 or TRBV6-3 and TRBJ2-1; D is uncertain. The CDR3 loop spans 12 amino acids. Per germline, CDR1 MNHEY and CDR2 SVGEGT. V was trimmed by 6 bases and J by 8 bases, leaving 11 bases between them. Here the CDR3 DNA reads TGTGCCAGCAGCCTGAACACCCATGAGCAGTTCTTC. It yields the protein CASSLNTHEQFF.

This clonotype was observed at least ten times. The gene calls are TRBV7-8 and TRBJ2-4; possibly TRBD1 for D (6 bases). Trimming removed 5 bases from V and 9 bases from J, with 20 bases in between. The CDR3 sequence is 15 residues long. Germline CDR1 SGHVS, CDR2 FQNEAQ. The CDR3 reads CASSVDRTTGSIQYF. The DNA for the CDR3 is TGTGCCAGCAGCGTAGACCGAACTACAGGGTCCATTCAGTACTTC.